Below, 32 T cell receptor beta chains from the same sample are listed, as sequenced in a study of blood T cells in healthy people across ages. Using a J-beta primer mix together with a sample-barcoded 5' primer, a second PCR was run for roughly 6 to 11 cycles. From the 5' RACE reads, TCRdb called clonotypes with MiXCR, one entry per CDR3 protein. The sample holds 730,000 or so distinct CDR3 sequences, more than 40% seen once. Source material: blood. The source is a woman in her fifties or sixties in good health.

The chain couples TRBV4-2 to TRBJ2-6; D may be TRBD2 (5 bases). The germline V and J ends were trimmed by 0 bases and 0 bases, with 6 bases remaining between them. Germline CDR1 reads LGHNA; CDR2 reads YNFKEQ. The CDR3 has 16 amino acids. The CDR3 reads CASSQERDSGANVLTF. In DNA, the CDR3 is TGTGCCAGCAGCCAAGAACGGGACTCTGGGGCCAACGTCCTGACTTTC.

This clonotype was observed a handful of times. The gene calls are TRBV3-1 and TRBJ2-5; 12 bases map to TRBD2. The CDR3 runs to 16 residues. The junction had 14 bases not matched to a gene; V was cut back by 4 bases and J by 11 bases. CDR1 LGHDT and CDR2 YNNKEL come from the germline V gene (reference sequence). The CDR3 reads CASSPRTSGTDGEQYF. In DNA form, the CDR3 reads TGTGCCAGCAGCCCCAGGACTAGCGGGACGGATGGGGAGCAGTACTTC.

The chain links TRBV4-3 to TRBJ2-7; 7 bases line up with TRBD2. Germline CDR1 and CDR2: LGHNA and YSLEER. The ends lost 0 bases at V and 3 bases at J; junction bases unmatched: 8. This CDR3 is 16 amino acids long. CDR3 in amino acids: CASSQDWGGPIYEQYF. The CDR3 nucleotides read TGCGCCAGCAGCCAAGATTGGGGAGGGCCTATCTACGAGCAGTACTTC.

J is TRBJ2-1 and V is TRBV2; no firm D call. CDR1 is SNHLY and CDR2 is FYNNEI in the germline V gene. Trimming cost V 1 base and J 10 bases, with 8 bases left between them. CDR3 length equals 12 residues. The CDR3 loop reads CASSEGTREQFF. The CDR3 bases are TGTGCCAGCAGTGAAGGGACCCGAGAGCAGTTCTTC.

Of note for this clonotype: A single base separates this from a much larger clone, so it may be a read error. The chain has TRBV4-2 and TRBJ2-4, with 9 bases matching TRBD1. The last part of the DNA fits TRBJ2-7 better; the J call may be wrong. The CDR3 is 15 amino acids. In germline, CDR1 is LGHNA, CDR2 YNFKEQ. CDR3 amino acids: CASSRGTGRSREQYF. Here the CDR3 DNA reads TGTGCCAGCAGCCGAGGGACAGGGAGGTCCCGCGAGCAGTACTTC.

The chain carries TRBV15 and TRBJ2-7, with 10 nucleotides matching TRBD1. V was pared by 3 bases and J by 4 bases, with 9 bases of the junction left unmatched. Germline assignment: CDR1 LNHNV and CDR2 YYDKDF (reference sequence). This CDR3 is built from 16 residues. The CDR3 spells CATSRAPGTGEYEQYF. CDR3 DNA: TGTGCCACCAGCAGGGCCCCCGGGACAGGGGAATACGAGCAGTACTTC.

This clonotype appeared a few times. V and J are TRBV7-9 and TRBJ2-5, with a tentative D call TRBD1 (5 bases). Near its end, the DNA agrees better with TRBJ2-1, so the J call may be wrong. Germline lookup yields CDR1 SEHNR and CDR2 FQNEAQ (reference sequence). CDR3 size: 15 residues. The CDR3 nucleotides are TGTGCCAGCAGCCACCCGGACAAAAACCAAGAGACCCAGTTCTTC. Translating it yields CASSHPDKNQETQFF.

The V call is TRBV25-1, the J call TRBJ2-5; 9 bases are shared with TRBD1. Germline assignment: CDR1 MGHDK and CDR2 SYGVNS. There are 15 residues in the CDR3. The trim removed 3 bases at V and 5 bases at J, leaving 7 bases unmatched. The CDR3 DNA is TGTGCCAGCAGTGACACAGGGGGCTGGTGGGAGACCCAGTACTTC. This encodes CASSDTGGWWETQYF.

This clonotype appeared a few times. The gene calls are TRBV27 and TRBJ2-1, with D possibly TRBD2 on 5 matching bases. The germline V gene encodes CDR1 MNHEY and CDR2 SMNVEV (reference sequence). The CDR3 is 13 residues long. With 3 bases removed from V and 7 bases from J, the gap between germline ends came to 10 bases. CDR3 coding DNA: TGTGCCAGCAGTTTTCCGGGGATTAATGAGCAGTTCTTC. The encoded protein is CASSFPGINEQFF.

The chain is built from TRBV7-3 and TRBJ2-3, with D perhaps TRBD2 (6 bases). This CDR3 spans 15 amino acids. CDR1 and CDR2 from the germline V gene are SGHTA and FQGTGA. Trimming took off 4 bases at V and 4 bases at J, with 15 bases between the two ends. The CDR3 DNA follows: TGTGCCAGCAGCTCATTGGGAGGCCTCGCAGATACGCAGTATTTT. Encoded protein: CASSSLGGLADTQYF.

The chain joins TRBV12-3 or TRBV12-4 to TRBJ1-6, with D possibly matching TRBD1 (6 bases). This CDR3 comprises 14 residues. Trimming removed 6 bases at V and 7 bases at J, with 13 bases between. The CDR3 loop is CASSSGQMNSPLHF. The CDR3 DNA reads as TGTGCCAGCAGCAGCGGACAGATGAATTCACCCCTCCACTTT.

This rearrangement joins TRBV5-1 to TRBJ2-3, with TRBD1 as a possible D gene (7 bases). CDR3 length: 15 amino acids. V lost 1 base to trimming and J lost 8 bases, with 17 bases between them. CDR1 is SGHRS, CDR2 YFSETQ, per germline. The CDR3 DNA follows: TGCGCCAGCAGCTTGAACAGGGGAGGAATAGGTACGCAGTATTTT. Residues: CASSLNRGGIGTQYF.

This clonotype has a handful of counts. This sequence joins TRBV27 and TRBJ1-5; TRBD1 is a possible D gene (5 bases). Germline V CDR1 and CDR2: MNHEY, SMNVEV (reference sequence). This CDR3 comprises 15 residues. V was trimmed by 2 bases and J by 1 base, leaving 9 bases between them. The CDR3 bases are TGTGCCAGCAGTTTAAGGGGTGGGAGCAATCAGCCCCAGCATTTT. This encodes CASSLRGGSNQPQHF.

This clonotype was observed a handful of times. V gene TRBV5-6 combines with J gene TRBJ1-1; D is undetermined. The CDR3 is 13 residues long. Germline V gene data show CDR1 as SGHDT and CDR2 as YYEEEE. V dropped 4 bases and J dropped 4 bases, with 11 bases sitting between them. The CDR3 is CASSRRGLTEAFF. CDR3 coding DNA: TGTGCCAGCAGCCGACGAGGGCTCACTGAAGCTTTCTTT.

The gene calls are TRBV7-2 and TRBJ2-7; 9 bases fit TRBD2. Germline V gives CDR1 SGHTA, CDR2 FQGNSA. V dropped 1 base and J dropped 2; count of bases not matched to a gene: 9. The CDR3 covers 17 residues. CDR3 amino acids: CASSLDRVAGAPYEQYF. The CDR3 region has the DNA TGTGCCAGCAGCTTAGATCGGGTAGCGGGGGCCCCCTACGAGCAGTACTTC.

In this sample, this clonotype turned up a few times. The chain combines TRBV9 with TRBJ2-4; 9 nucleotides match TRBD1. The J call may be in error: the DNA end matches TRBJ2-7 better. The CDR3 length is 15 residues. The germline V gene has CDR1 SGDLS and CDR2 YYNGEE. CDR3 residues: CASSVGGDRAYEQYF. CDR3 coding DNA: TGTGCCAGCAGCGTAGGTGGGGACAGGGCCTACGAGCAGTACTTC.

CDR3 in DNA: TGTGCCAGCAGTTTGGGACCAGCACGCGGAGAGCAGTACTTC. Translation gives CASSLGPARGEQYF. The chain combines TRBV12-3 or TRBV12-4 with TRBJ2-7; D could derive from TRBD1 or TRBD2 (5 bases each). The V end was cut by 3 bases, the J end by 7 bases, with 16 bases between. CDR3 length: 14 amino acids.

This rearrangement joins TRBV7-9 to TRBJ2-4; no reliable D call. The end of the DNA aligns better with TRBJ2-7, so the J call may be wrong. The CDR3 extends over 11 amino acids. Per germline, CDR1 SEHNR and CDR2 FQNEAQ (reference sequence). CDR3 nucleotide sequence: TGTGCCAGCAGCTCTACGGACGAGCAGTACTTC. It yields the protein CASSSTDEQYF.

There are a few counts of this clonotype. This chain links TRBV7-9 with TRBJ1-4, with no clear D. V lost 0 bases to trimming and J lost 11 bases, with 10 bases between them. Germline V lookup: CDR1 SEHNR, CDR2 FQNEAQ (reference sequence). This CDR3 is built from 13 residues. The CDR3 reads CASSLAHESKLFF. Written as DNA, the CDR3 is TGTGCCAGCAGCTTAGCCCACGAATCGAAACTGTTTTTT.

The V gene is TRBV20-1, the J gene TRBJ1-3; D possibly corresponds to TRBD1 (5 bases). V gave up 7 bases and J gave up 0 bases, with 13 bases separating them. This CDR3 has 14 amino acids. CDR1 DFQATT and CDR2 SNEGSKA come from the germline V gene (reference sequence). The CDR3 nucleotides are TGCAGTGGGGGGAAAGGAGACTCTGGAAACACCATATATTTT. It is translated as CSGGKGDSGNTIYF.

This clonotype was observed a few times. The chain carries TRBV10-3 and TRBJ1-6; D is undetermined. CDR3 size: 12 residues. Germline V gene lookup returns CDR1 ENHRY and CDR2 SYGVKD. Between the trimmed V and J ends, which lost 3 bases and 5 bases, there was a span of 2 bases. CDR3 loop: CAISENNSPLHF. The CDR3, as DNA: TGTGCCATCAGTGAAAATAATTCACCCCTCCACTTT.

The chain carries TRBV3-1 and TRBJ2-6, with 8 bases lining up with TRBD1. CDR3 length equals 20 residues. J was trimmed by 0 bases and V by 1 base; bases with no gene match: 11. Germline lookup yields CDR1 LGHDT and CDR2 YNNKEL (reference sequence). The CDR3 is CASSQVFGQGKVSGANVLTF. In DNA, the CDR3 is TGTGCCAGCAGCCAAGTATTCGGACAGGGTAAAGTCTCTGGGGCCAACGTCCTGACTTTC.

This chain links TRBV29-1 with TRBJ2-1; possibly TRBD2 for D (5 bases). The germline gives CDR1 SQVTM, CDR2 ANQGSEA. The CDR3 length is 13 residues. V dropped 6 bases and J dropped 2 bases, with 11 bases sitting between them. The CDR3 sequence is CSVTGIPYNEQFF. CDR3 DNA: TGCAGCGTAACGGGAATCCCCTACAATGAGCAGTTCTTC.

CDR3 nucleotides: TGTGCCAGCACCGAGGGACAGGCCAACGTCCTGACTTTC. This codes for CASTEGQANVLTF. The rearrangement links TRBV6-5 to TRBJ2-6; D possibly corresponds to TRBD1 (6 bases). Germline loops: CDR1 MNHEY, CDR2 SVGAGI. V lost 7 bases to trimming and J lost 6 bases, with 10 bases between them. The CDR3 extends over 13 amino acids.

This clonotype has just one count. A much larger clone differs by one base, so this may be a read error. CDR3 protein: CASSYASTGQLYNEQFF. The CDR3 region has the DNA TGTGCCAGCAGTTACGCCTCAACGGGACAGCTATACAATGAGCAGTTCTTC. The J gene is TRBJ2-1, the V gene TRBV6-2 or TRBV6-3; 7 nucleotides match TRBD1. Germline-derived CDR1 and CDR2 are MNHEY and SVGEGT. Unmatched junction bases numbered 11, after V lost 2 bases and J lost 4 bases. The CDR3 sequence is 17 residues long.

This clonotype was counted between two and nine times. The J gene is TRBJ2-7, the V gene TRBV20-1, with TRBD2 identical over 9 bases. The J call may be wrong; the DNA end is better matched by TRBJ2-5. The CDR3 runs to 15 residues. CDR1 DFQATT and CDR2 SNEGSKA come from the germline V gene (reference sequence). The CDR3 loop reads CSARDRSGSWETQYF. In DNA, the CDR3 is TGCAGTGCTAGAGACCGTAGCGGGAGCTGGGAGACCCAGTACTTC.

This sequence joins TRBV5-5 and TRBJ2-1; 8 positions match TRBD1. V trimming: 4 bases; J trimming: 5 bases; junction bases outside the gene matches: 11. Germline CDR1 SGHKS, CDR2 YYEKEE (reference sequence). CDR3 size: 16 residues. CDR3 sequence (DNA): TGTGCCAGCAGCCCCAGACAGGGGCAGGTGGACAATGAGCAGTTCTTC. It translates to CASSPRQGQVDNEQFF.

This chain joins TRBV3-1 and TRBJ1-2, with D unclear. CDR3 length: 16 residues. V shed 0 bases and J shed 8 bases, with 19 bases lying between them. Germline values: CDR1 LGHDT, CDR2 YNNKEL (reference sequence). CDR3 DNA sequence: TGTGCCAGCAGCCAAGATCGGCGGGAACGTATGAGGGGCTACACCTTC. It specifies CASSQDRRERMRGYTF.

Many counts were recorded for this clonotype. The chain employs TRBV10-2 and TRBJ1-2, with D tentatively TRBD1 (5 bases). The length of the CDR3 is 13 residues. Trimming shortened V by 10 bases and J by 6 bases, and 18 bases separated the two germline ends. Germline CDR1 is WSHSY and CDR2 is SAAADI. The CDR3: CATTPGPRNGYTF. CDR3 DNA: TGCGCCACCACCCCGGGACCGCGAAATGGCTACACCTTC.

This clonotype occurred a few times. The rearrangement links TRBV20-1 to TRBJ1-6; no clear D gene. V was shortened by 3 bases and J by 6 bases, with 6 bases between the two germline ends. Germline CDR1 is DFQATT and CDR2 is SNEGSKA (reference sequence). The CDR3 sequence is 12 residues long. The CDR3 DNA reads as TGCAGTGCTAGTCGGCCTAATTCACCCCTCCACTTT. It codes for CSASRPNSPLHF.

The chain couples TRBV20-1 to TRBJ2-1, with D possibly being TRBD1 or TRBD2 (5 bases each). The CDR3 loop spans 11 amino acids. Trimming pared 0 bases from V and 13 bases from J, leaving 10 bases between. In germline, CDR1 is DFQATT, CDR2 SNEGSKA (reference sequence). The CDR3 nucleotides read TGCAGTGCTAGAGAGGGGGAGACCCAGTTCTTC. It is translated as CSAREGETQFF.

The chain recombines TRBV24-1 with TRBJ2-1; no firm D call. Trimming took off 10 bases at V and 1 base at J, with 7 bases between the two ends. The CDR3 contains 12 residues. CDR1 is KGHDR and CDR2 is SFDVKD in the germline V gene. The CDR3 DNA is TGTGCCACTGAAGGGTCCTACAATGAGCAGTTCTTC. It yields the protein CATEGSYNEQFF.